Shown below are 19 T cell receptor beta chains from a single sample sequenced in a study of shared clonotypes between healthy human individuals. It was CD45RO-negative cells, positively selected for CCR7, that made up naive CD8 cells, with terminally differentiated effector memory CD45RA+ cells excluded. Assay used: immunoSEQ multiplex PCR; TCRdb lists only in-frame clones, some missing. The data contain about 2.2 million clones, about 94% of them singletons. Sequenced input: naive CD8+ T cells from PBMCs. These receptors all stem from a young man in good health. Some clones in this sample may be carry-over from other donors' samples.

The J gene is TRBJ1-4, the V gene TRBV9; TRBD1 might be the D (6 bases). Germline V gene data show CDR1 as SGDLS and CDR2 as YYNGEE. This CDR3 has 15 amino acids. V lost 7 bases and J 5 bases, leaving 18 bases between the germline ends. The CDR3 bases are TGTGCCAGCGGAGATACAGGGCATGAGAATGAAAAACTGTTTTTT. This translates into CASGDTGHENEKLFF.

The V call is TRBV5-1, the J call TRBJ2-7; D not certain. The V end was cut by 3 bases, the J end by 6 bases, with 7 bases between. The germline V gene has CDR1 SGHRS and CDR2 YFSETQ. There are 11 residues in the CDR3. The CDR3 region has the DNA TGCGCCAGCAGCTACGGCGGCGAGCAGTACTTC. This codes for CASSYGGEQYF.

CDR3 bases: TGTGCCAGTAGTTTGGGACCGATGAACACTGAAGCTTTCTTT. Amino acids: CASSLGPMNTEAFF. The genes are TRBV19 and TRBJ1-1; perhaps TRBD1 as D (5 bases). V gave up 5 bases and J gave up 0 bases, with 10 bases separating them. This CDR3 is built from 14 residues. CDR1 is LNHDA and CDR2 is SQIVND in the germline V gene (reference sequence).

The chain carries TRBV6-6 and TRBJ2-3; D perhaps matches TRBD2 (6 bases). Germline V gene lookup returns CDR1 MNHNY and CDR2 SVGAGI (reference sequence). Trimming took 2 bases from V and 9 from J, leaving 18 bases between them. This CDR3 is 15 amino acids long. The CDR3 region has the DNA TGTGCCAGCAGTTACCCCGAGGGAGGAGCGGAAACGCAGTATTTT. This sequence encodes CASSYPEGGAETQYF.

Turning to this clone: One junction end disagrees with the germline gene, perhaps due to a read error. The chain recombines TRBV15 with TRBJ1-5; the D is unclear. The CDR3 has 17 amino acids. The germline gives CDR1 LNHNV, CDR2 YYDKDF (reference sequence). The CDR3 DNA reads TGTGCCACCAGCCGAGAAGGGAGGGAATGGAAGACTCAGCCCCAGCATTTT. Its protein is CATSREGREWKTQPQHF.

The V gene is TRBV29-1, the J gene TRBJ2-7, with D hard to call. Trimming removed 0 bases at V and 2 bases at J, with 11 bases between. The CDR3 is made up of 14 amino acids. From germline, CDR1 is SQVTM and CDR2 ANQGSEA. The DNA for the CDR3 is TGCAGCGTTGAAGATGACCGGAATCCCTACGAGCAGTACTTC. It yields the protein CSVEDDRNPYEQYF.

J is TRBJ1-5 and V is TRBV6-6; D is unclear. With 5 bases removed from V and 7 bases from J, the gap between germline ends came to 3 bases. CDR3 size: 10 residues. CDR1 and CDR2 (germline): MNHNY, SVGAGI (reference sequence). DNA for the CDR3: TGTGCCAGCAGTACGCAGCCCCAGCATTTT. Its protein product is CASSTQPQHF.

This chain connects TRBV5-1 to TRBJ2-3; a weak D match, TRBD2 (6 bases). Between the trimmed V and J ends, which lost 5 bases and 3 bases, there was a span of 19 bases. CDR1 and CDR2 (germline): SGHRS, YFSETQ. This CDR3 comprises 16 residues. Here the CDR3 reads CASRWGDLVVTDTQYF. The CDR3 nucleotides are TGCGCCAGCAGGTGGGGGGATTTAGTCGTTACAGATACGCAGTATTTT.

The chain employs TRBV15 and TRBJ2-1, with D possibly TRBD1 on 6 matching bases. The germline V gene encodes CDR1 LNHNV and CDR2 YYDKDF (reference sequence). Between the trimmed V and J ends, which lost 2 bases and 4 bases, there was a span of 12 bases. The length of the CDR3 is 15 residues. The chain's CDR3 is CATSRTRTAYNEQFF. The CDR3 DNA reads TGTGCCACCAGCAGAACTCGGACAGCTTACAATGAGCAGTTCTTC.

The V call is TRBV28, the J call TRBJ1-5; D not certain. The CDR3 has 15 amino acids. The V gene lost 2 bases and the J gene lost 6 bases, with 14 bases spanning the gap. Germline loops: CDR1 MDHEN, CDR2 SYDVKM. CDR3 DNA: TGTGCCAGCAGTTTAGTCGGAGATTCTAGTCAGCCCCAGCATTTT. Its protein product is CASSLVGDSSQPQHF.

Worth noting for this clone: Other nucleotide sequences in the sample specify the same CDR3. This chain uses TRBV5-1 with TRBJ2-7; D call uncertain. Trimming took 0 bases from V and 3 from J, leaving 7 bases between them. This CDR3 has 13 residues. The germline V gene has CDR1 SGHRS and CDR2 YFSETQ. The DNA for the CDR3 is TGCGCCAGCAGCTTGGAAACAGTCTACGAGCAGTACTTC. It encodes CASSLETVYEQYF.

V is TRBV9 and J is TRBJ2-1, with a possible D match to TRBD2 (6 bases). Per the germline V gene, CDR1 is SGDLS and CDR2 is YYNGEE. Trimming took off 2 bases at V and 5 bases at J, with 14 bases between the two ends. The CDR3 length is 15 residues. This CDR3 is CASSVIGRADNEQFF. CDR3 coding DNA: TGTGCCAGCAGCGTTATCGGGAGAGCCGACAATGAGCAGTTCTTC.

The genes are TRBV27 and TRBJ2-2; a weak D match, TRBD1 (6 bases). This CDR3 region has 15 residues. The germline V gene encodes CDR1 MNHEY and CDR2 SMNVEV (reference sequence). V was cut by 0 bases and J by 6 bases, with 11 bases left in between. CDR3 loop: CASSLSIQGPGELFF. CDR3 coding DNA: TGTGCCAGCAGTTTATCTATACAGGGACCCGGGGAGCTGTTTTTT.

J is TRBJ2-3 and V is TRBV9; the match to TRBD2 covers 8 bases. V lost 0 bases, J lost 2 bases, and 5 bases stayed unmatched. CDR3 length equals 16 residues. CDR1 and CDR2 from the germline V gene are SGDLS and YYNGEE. DNA for the CDR3: TGTGCCAGCAGCGTAGATCAGCGGGAGTTCACAGATACGCAGTATTTT. The encoded protein is CASSVDQREFTDTQYF.

Points on this clone: The sample holds other DNA sequences that translate to the same CDR3. V is TRBV10-3 and J is TRBJ1-1; D gene ambiguous. There are 13 residues in the CDR3. Deletions cut 6 bases from V and 0 bases from J, with 8 bases between. Looked up from germline, CDR1 is ENHRY and CDR2 is SYGVKD. CDR3 protein: CAIRAGLNTEAFF. Written as DNA, the CDR3 is TGTGCCATCAGGGCGGGGTTGAACACTGAAGCTTTCTTT.

The chain is built from TRBV10-3 and TRBJ2-7; D is unresolved. Trimming cost V 4 bases and J 3 bases, with 13 bases left between them. Germline lookup yields CDR1 ENHRY and CDR2 SYGVKD. The CDR3 covers 14 residues. In nucleotides, the CDR3 is TGTGCCATCAGTGCGGTCGCACCTAACTACGAGCAGTACTTC. It encodes CAISAVAPNYEQYF.

Comment on this clone: The same CDR3 is also encoded by other DNA sequences in this sample. The chain carries TRBV28 and TRBJ2-7; no firm D call. The V end lost 3 bases, the J end lost 1 base, and 7 bases lay between the germline ends. The CDR3 length is 13 residues. Germline V gene lookup returns CDR1 MDHEN and CDR2 SYDVKM. CDR3 region: CASSFAGSYEQYF. The CDR3 region has the DNA TGTGCCAGCAGTTTCGCAGGATCCTACGAGCAGTACTTC.

Here the CDR3 DNA reads TGCGCCAGCAGAGGCCGTGGGGCGGGAGACACCGGGGAGCTGTTTTTT. This gives the protein CASRGRGAGDTGELFF. This chain uses TRBV10-2 with TRBJ2-2; TRBD2 matches 7 bases. This CDR3 has 16 residues. The V gene end was trimmed by 6 bases and the J gene end by 3 bases; junction bases not matched to a gene: 10. Germline CDR1 WSHSY, CDR2 SAAADI.

This chain uses TRBV28 with TRBJ1-1; D call uncertain. The CDR3 is 15 amino acids. V shed 3 bases and J shed 2 bases, with 13 bases lying between them. CDR1 and CDR2 (germline): MDHEN, SYDVKM. The CDR3 sequence is CASSFLREENTEAFF. The CDR3 nucleotides read TGTGCCAGCAGTTTTCTTAGAGAAGAAAACACTGAAGCTTTCTTT.